This is a list of T cell receptor beta chains from one sample in a study of CD8 T cells in ankylosing spondylitis. TCRdb processed the 5' RACE reads anew with MiXCR; each CDR3 protein has one entry. Found here are about 150,000 distinct CDR3 sequences, 44% of them singletons; the top ten hold around 15%. Sequencing used synovial fluid, either unsorted or a sorted T cell fraction (not recorded which). The source of these receptors is a male donor with ankylosing spondylitis. CDR3s include the opening cysteine and the closing phenylalanine or tryptophan. The order of the fields is J gene, V gene, clone size, D gene, CDR3 length, CDR3 protein, CDR3 DNA. The D gene is left open where the match is weak. The size of a clone is reported for some rows only, either as once, few or many, or as a class for expanded clones.

>TRBJ1-2|TRBV9|few|NA|16
CASSPRMRGPGYGYTF
TGTGCCAGCAGCCCCAGGATGCGGGGCCCTGGGTATGGCTACACCTTC
>TRBJ1-2|TRBV20-1|NA|NA|14
CSARAGKFDYGYTF
TGCAGTGCTAGAGCAGGGAAGTTCGACTATGGCTACACCTTC
>TRBJ1-1|TRBV20-1|NA|TRBD1|13
CSAWRGLEAEAFF
TGCAGTGCTTGGAGGGGGCTGGAGGCTGAAGCTTTCTTT
>TRBJ2-1|TRBV20-1|NA|NA|14
CSAETRPGGNEQFF
TGCAGTGCTGAGACTAGACCTGGAGGCAATGAGCAGTTCTTC
>TRBJ2-1|TRBV29-1|few|NA|14
CSVELGRDGNEQFF
TGCAGCGTTGAGCTAGGGCGGGATGGGAATGAGCAGTTCTTC
>TRBJ1-1|TRBV7-2|NA|NA|13
CASSHEGDTEAFF
TGTGCCAGCAGCCATGAGGGAGACACTGAAGCTTTCTTT
>TRBJ2-7|TRBV20-1|NA|NA|17
CSARDLTGRTLSYEQYF
TGCAGTGCTAGAGATCTAACAGGGCGCACCCTCTCCTACGAGCAGTACTTC
>TRBJ2-1|TRBV27|NA|TRBD2|15
CASSKSGRHYNEQFF
TGTGCCAGCAGTAAGAGCGGGAGGCACTACAATGAGCAGTTCTTC
>TRBJ2-7|TRBV7-9|many|TRBD2|15
CASSLVGGSANEQYF
TGTGCCAGCAGCTTAGTCGGCGGGAGTGCCAACGAGCAGTACTTC
>TRBJ2-3|TRBV29-1|few|NA|12
CSILRSTDTQYF
TGCAGCATCCTCAGGAGCACAGATACGCAGTATTTT
>TRBJ2-1|TRBV7-6|NA|TRBD1|15
CASSDGDRRWNEQFF
TGTGCCAGCAGCGACGGGGACAGGAGGTGGAATGAGCAGTTCTTC
>TRBJ2-7|TRBV14|NA|TRBD2|24
CASSQDPPLGYRVLAGRPTYEQYF
TGTGCCAGCAGCCAAGATCCCCCCTTAGGATACAGGGTCCTAGCGGGGAGGCCTACCTACGAGCAGTACTTC
>TRBJ1-1|TRBV11-2|once|NA|14
CASISLTGHTEAFF
TGTGCCAGCATTTCCCTCACAGGGCACACTGAAGCTTTCTTT